A single sample is the source of the 4 T cell receptor beta chains below, sequenced in a study of cytomegalovirus exposure and HLA in healthy donors. 60 Vbeta and 13 Jbeta primers were used in PCR. Sequencing was performed with immunoSEQ multiplex PCR; in TCRdb, only in-frame clones are kept and a portion is missing. The repertoire holds 150,000 to 200,000 clones, with about 70% as singletons. The source material was PBMCs. Receptors originate from a woman in her 30s in good health and CMV-seronegative.

The V gene is TRBV4-2, the J gene TRBJ1-3, with 9 bases matching TRBD1. Trimming at V came to 1 base and at J to 7 bases, leaving 2 bases not matched to a gene. The length of the CDR3 is 14 residues. Germline V gene data show CDR1 as LGHNA and CDR2 as YNFKEQ. The CDR3 reads CASSQGTGANTIYF. The CDR3 DNA reads TGTGCCAGCAGCCAAGGGACAGGGGCTAACACCATATATTTT.

The rearrangement uses TRBV7-2 and TRBJ2-5; TRBD2 is a possible D gene (6 bases). The DNA end is a closer match to TRBJ2-7, so the J assignment may be wrong. The CDR3 runs 15 residues. CDR1 and CDR2 from the germline V gene are SGHTA and FQGNSA. The CDR3 loop reads CASRLGSAPSYEQYF. CDR3 nucleotide sequence: TGTGCCAGCAGACTCGGGAGCGCCCCCTCCTACGAGCAGTACTTC.

The chain employs TRBV7-9 and TRBJ2-1, with 8 bases that match TRBD1. Germline loops: CDR1 SEHNR, CDR2 FQNEAQ (reference sequence). The CDR3 length is 13 residues. V lost 4 bases, J lost 9 bases, and 5 bases stayed unmatched. The CDR3: CASSSKTGVEQFF. The CDR3, as DNA: TGTGCCAGCAGCTCCAAGACAGGGGTTGAGCAGTTCTTC.

This clone has only a few counts. The chain carries TRBV4-1 and TRBJ1-1; no definite D call. From germline, CDR1 is MGHRA and CDR2 YSYEKL. V was cut by 7 bases and J by 4 bases, with 19 bases left in between. CDR3 length equals 15 residues. The CDR3 here is CASIKGTGSVTEAFF. CDR3 sequence (DNA): TGCGCCAGCATTAAAGGAACGGGGAGCGTCACTGAAGCTTTCTTT.